The clone carrying this TCR beta chain was detected once. Profiled with immunoSEQ multiplex PCR; TCRdb holds only in-frame clones, not every one. The sample has about 93,000 clones, 95% seen once. The record originates from a study of technical replicates of blood from a handful of donors. The CDR3 totals 14 residues. The germline gives CDR1 SGHAT, CDR2 FQDESV (reference sequence). Trimming stripped 3 bases from V and 3 bases from J, with 12 bases between. Sample: T cells isolated from PBMCs. The origin of this receptor is a human donor in good health. The chain links TRBV11-1 to TRBJ2-7, with D possibly being TRBD1 (6 bases). The CDR3 sequence is CASSFSLGGYEQYF. Written as DNA, the CDR3 is TGTGCCAGCAGCTTCTCGTTAGGGGGCTACGAGCAGTACTTC.